This T cell receptor beta chain was recovered during a study of T cells in Graves' hyperthyroidism and ophthalmopathy (dated 2019 in TCRdb). With regard to the full study: Peripheral blood samples were taken at the time of initial diagnosis, prior to any treatment. The approximately 98 discovery patients were randomly divided into training and test sets at a 7:3 ratio. An independent validation cohort of about 19 hyperthyroidism patients and 17 patients who later progressed to ophthalmopathy tested prospective prediction of ophthalmopathy. In roughly six Graves' hyperthyroidism patients, the study also compared T-cell repertoires from thyroid tissue with T-cell repertoires from blood. Once sampling was done, hyperthyroidism patients were given methimazole at a starting dose of 30 mg daily, whereas ophthalmopathy patients were given high-dose intravenous methylprednisolone. To identify distinguishing TCR V-J signatures, a discovery cohort of around 100 patients was used, comprising 40 to 45 with Graves' ophthalmopathy and some 60 with stable Graves' hyperthyroidism. TCR Vbeta CDR3 sequencing of 120 to 150 peripheral blood samples (43 ophthalmopathy, around 80 hyperthyroidism and roughly 17 progressor patients) is reported in the paper. What the research found in general, with its limitations: A 13 V-J signature model separated ophthalmopathy from stable hyperthyroidism, with around 88% sensitivity and about 81% specificity in cross-validation and 80%/75% in testing. Most expanded thyroid clonotypes (frequency above 0.001) were also detected in blood, a finding suggesting that blood repertoires may reflect thyroid immune responses. In validation, progression to ophthalmopathy was predicted by the model with 70% to 71% sensitivity and 72% to 85% specificity, a median of about 6.4 months before onset. Sample size was not statistically predetermined, and blinding of investigators to group allocation was not performed.

Amplification of TCR beta CDR3 regions was carried out from RNA transcripts. For the first round of RT-PCR on the TCR CDR3, the HTBI primer set was used together with the Qiagen OneStep RT-PCR kit. A second multiplex PCR round built the libraries, followed by size selection and purification. The libraries were sequenced on an Illumina HiSeq2000 using paired-end 100 bp reads. Per the original workflow: SOAPnuke was used to process the raw data, throwing out any read that contained adapters or uncalled bases, had a mean Phred below 15, or lacked an exact constant-primer or identifier match. COPE v1.2.5 was used to merge high-quality paired reads, and clonotypes were defined as unique nucleotide sequences. Clonotypes were aligned to IMGT TRBV, TRBD and TRBJ reference segments using MiTCR v1.1. Analysis was restricted to V-J combinations with a frequency above 0.0001, which covered about 99% of repertoires. A TCS score was defined as the ratio of F50 (clonal expansion) to E x V (chaos), with BLOSUM62-based TCRdist applied between CDR3 peptides within each V-J. Welch's t-statistics and random forest reduced 500 to 550 V-J features to under 15, which were used in a naive Bayes classifier (R e1071). The raw public data were reprocessed by TCRdb itself: fastp quality trimming at Q25, MiXCR clonotype calling, in-frame beta chains only. A single entry per CDR3 protein holds the most common genes and DNA from its merged rows. The V and J calls shown here were made by TCRdb, not taken from the authors' results. Across this sample there are more than 600,000 distinct CDR3 sequences, with around 15% seen only once. The top ten clonotypes cover approximately 8% of the sample.

This clonotype was observed at least ten times. What antigen it recognizes has not been identified. Base quality data are lacking; no much larger clone is found one base away. Stable Graves' hyperthyroidism was defined as the absence of progression to ophthalmopathy over 18 months of follow-up. Hyperthyroidism patients were newly diagnosed, with disease duration under 2 months, and aged 18 to 65 years. Exclusion was applied to patients with uncontrolled infections, other autoimmune diseases, pregnancy or lactation. Diagnoses were established on the basis of clinical symptoms, serum thyroxine and TRAb, thyroid ultrasound, and orbital computed tomography. PBMCs were separated from about 10 ml of fresh peripheral blood using Ficoll-Paque density gradient centrifugation. Total RNA was extracted using Trizol reagent, and RNA quality was assessed on an Agilent 2100 Bioanalyzer. Reading from cysteine to phenylalanine, the CDR3 counts 15 amino acids. Just the 45-base CDR3 DNA is kept, in frame starting at base 1. CDR1 and CDR2 are read off the germline V gene as MDHEN and SYDVKM. Relative to germline, V is missing 1 base and J is missing 5 bases, with 6 bases of the junction outside any gene match.

The chain is assembled from TRBV28 and TRBJ1-1, and 8 bases in between align with TRBD1. Sequenced sample: blood. This clonotype originated in a man younger than 35 with Graves' hyperthyroidism. The nucleotide sequence reads TGTGCCAGCAGTTTATCGGGCAGGGGGCAGACTGAAGCTTTCTTT. This sequence encodes CASSLSGRGQTEAFF.